This note documents a single TCR beta chain sequence. This record belongs to a study of CD8 T cells in Susac syndrome. The length of the CDR3 is 15 residues. Germline V lookup: CDR1 MNHEY, CDR2 SMNVEV (reference sequence). Trimming at V came to 0 bases and at J to 7 bases, leaving 8 bases not matched to a gene. A quantity of roughly 0.5 to 1 ug RNA underwent reverse transcription using random hexamers. TCRdb redid the calling of the immunoSEQ multiplex PCR reads with MiXCR, one entry per CDR3 protein. The sample contains about 240,000 distinct CDR3 sequences, 90% to 96% of which appear only once. Negative isolation yielded CD4+ and CD8+ T cells, and FACS enriched TEMRA cells.

The rearrangement links TRBV27 to TRBJ1-2; 7 positions match TRBD1. The receptor comes from a human donor with Susac syndrome. The source material was CD4+ T cells from PBMCs. The CDR3 DNA is TGTGCCAGCAGTTTATCGGGGACAGTCCCTGCTGGCTACACCTTC. Translating it yields CASSLSGTVPAGYTF.